The 26 T cell receptor beta chains in this list originate from one sample, sequenced in a study of T cell repertoires in cytomegalovirus infection. TCRdb independently ran MiXCR on the reads; one entry per CDR3 protein. The data contain about 450,000 distinct CDR3 sequences, roughly 30% of them singletons. Sequencing input: PBMCs. These receptors came from a human donor in good health (CMV status not recorded). Some clones in this sample may be carry-over from other donors' samples.

The V call is TRBV6-1, the J call TRBJ2-1; D possibly corresponds to TRBD2 (6 bases). Germline CDR1 reads MNHNS; CDR2 reads SASEGT. Trimming cost V 4 bases and J 4 bases, with 14 bases left between them. This CDR3 contains 15 residues. CDR3 amino acids: CASSALPEGYNEQFF. The CDR3 DNA sequence: TGTGCCAGCAGTGCCCTGCCGGAGGGGTACAATGAGCAGTTCTTC.

J is TRBJ2-7 and V is TRBV4-1; TRBD2 matches at 13 bases. This CDR3 contains 19 residues. Germline assignment: CDR1 MGHRA and CDR2 YSYEKL. V dropped 1 base and J dropped 6; count of bases not matched to a gene: 15. DNA for the CDR3: TGCGCCAGCAGCCAAGTCGCAAGGGGACTAGCGGGACCTAGGGCCGAGCAGTACTTC. Encoded protein: CASSQVARGLAGPRAEQYF.

The gene calls are TRBV14 and TRBJ2-3; no reliable D call. Germline V gene sequence: CDR1 SGHDN, CDR2 FVKESK. V was trimmed by 3 bases and J by 0 bases, leaving 10 bases between them. The CDR3 is 15 amino acids. CDR3 DNA sequence: TGTGCCAGCAGCCATAGCTCGGGTAGCACAGATACGCAGTATTTT. It specifies CASSHSSGSTDTQYF. Full variable domain (remainder filled in from reference TRBV14 and TRBJ2-3): EAGVTQFPSHSVIEKGQTVTLRCDPISGHDNLYWYRRVMGKEIKFLLHFVKESKQDESGMPNNRFLAERTGGTYSTLKVQPAELEDSGVYFCASSHSSGSTDTQYFGPGTRLTVL.

The table lists this clonotype with a few counts. The CDR3 DNA is TGTGCCAGCAGTTACGGGGGGAGCAATCAGCCCCAGCATTTT. Amino acid sequence: CASSYGGSNQPQHF. The chain joins TRBV6-5 to TRBJ1-5, with a weak D call TRBD1 (5 bases). CDR3 length: 14 amino acids. V lost 2 bases to trimming and J lost 1 base, with 6 bases between them. Germline lookup yields CDR1 MNHEY and CDR2 SVGAGI.

The J gene is TRBJ1-2, the V gene TRBV10-2; TRBD1 is a possible D gene (5 bases). The length of the CDR3 is 15 residues. The V gene lost 6 bases and the J gene lost 4 bases, with 18 bases spanning the gap. Germline CDR1 WSHSY, CDR2 SAAADI. In DNA, the CDR3 is TGCGCCAGCAGCCGATCTGCGACAGACTTCTATGGCTACACCTTC. Its protein product is CASSRSATDFYGYTF.

V gene TRBV5-8 combines with J gene TRBJ1-5; D gene ambiguous. In germline, CDR1 is SGHTS, CDR2 YDEGEE. The CDR3 consists of 13 residues. V gave up 1 base and J gave up 5 bases, with 7 bases separating them. The CDR3, as DNA: TGTGCCAGCAGCTTGTTAGGTTATCAGCCCCAGCATTTT. Protein product: CASSLLGYQPQHF.

This clonotype was seen a handful of times. The chain uses TRBV7-9 and TRBJ2-5; D is possibly TRBD1 (6 bases). Trimming took off 11 bases at V and 5 bases at J, with 18 bases between the two ends. Germline V gene lookup returns CDR1 SEHNR and CDR2 FQNEAQ (reference sequence). The CDR3 sequence is 13 residues long. CDR3 sequence (DNA): TGTGCCGTCCAGGGGCCAGGGTCGGAGACCCAGTACTTC. Its translation: CAVQGPGSETQYF.

The rearrangement joins TRBV6-6 to TRBJ1-4; TRBD1 aligns across 7 bases. There are 13 residues in the CDR3. Germline CDR1 is MNHNY and CDR2 is SVGAGI (reference sequence). V dropped 5 bases and J dropped 7; count of bases not matched to a gene: 4. CDR3 in amino acids: CASSDTGAEKLFF. The CDR3, as DNA: TGTGCCAGCAGTGATACAGGGGCTGAAAAACTGTTTTTT.

This clonotype has only a few counts. V usage is TRBV4-1 and J usage is TRBJ2-5, with a possible D match to TRBD2 (5 bases). The CDR3 contains 15 residues. Germline CDR1 and CDR2: MGHRA and YSYEKL. V lost 1 base and J 4 bases, leaving 13 bases between the germline ends. The CDR3 DNA reads TGCGCCAGCAGCCAAGGGAAGAGGGATGGAGAGACCCAGTACTTC. Its protein is CASSQGKRDGETQYF.

The J gene is TRBJ2-5, the V gene TRBV6-5; unclear D gene. The CDR3 runs to 12 residues. Trimming cost V 6 bases and J 3 bases, with 8 bases left between them. Germline V lookup: CDR1 MNHEY, CDR2 SVGAGI. The CDR3 is CASSSDEETQYF. The DNA of the CDR3 is TGTGCCAGCAGCTCCGACGAAGAGACCCAGTACTTC.

This clonotype was observed many times. The chain employs TRBV7-6 and TRBJ1-5; 9 bases agree with TRBD1. The trim removed 4 bases at V and 5 bases at J, leaving 9 bases unmatched. CDR1 and CDR2 from the germline V gene are SGHVS and FNYEAQ. The CDR3 sequence is 16 residues long. The CDR3 coding sequence is TGTGCCAGCAGCTGGGGGCGGGGACAGGGCGATCAGCCCCAGCATTTT. It yields the protein CASSWGRGQGDQPQHF. Using reference TRBV7-6 and TRBJ1-5 for the parts outside the CDR3, the full variable domain is GAGVSQSPRYKVTKRGQDVALRCDPISGHVSLYWYRQALGQGPEFLTYFNYEAQQDKSGLPNDRFSAERPEGSISTLTIQRTEQRDSAMYRCASSWGRGQGDQPQHFGDGTRLSIL.

This clonotype was counted between two and nine times. The V gene is TRBV27, the J gene TRBJ2-7, with D perhaps matching TRBD2 (6 bases). The CDR3 loop spans 12 amino acids. CDR1 and CDR2 from the germline V gene are MNHEY and SMNVEV (reference sequence). V lost 7 bases and J lost 2, with 9 bases in between. This CDR3 is CASMGGTYEQYF. CDR3 bases: TGTGCCAGCATGGGAGGAACCTACGAGCAGTACTTC.

V is TRBV7-6 and J is TRBJ2-7; D gene unclear. Trimming stripped 1 base from V and 6 bases from J, with 7 bases between. This CDR3 is built from 12 residues. Germline loops: CDR1 SGHVS, CDR2 FNYEAQ. The CDR3: CASSLEASEQYF. DNA of the CDR3: TGTGCCAGCAGCTTAGAGGCGTCCGAGCAGTACTTC.

The rearrangement uses TRBV5-1 and TRBJ2-7; a possible D gene is TRBD1 (6 bases). Trimming took 0 bases from V and 6 from J, leaving 13 bases between them. CDR3 size: 14 residues. Per the germline V gene, CDR1 is SGHRS and CDR2 is YFSETQ. The CDR3 DNA is TGCGCCAGCAGCTTGGTGGTCAGGGGCGGCGAGCAGTACTTC. Translation gives CASSLVVRGGEQYF. The full variable domain, rest sourced from reference TRBV5-1 and TRBJ2-7, is KAGVTQTPRYLIKTRGQQVTLSCSPISGHRSVSWYQQTPGQGLQFLFEYFSETQRNKGNFPGRFSGRQFSNSRSEMNVSTLELGDSALYLCASSLVVRGGEQYFGPGTRLTVT.

There are a few counts of this clonotype. The J gene is TRBJ2-7, the V gene TRBV28; D is tentatively TRBD1 or TRBD2 (7 bases each). Germline V gene data show CDR1 as MDHEN and CDR2 as SYDVKM. V lost 3 bases to trimming and J lost 0 bases, with 12 bases between them. The length of the CDR3 is 15 residues. The CDR3 is CASSLGGDSSYEQYF. In DNA form, the CDR3 reads TGTGCCAGCAGTTTGGGAGGGGACAGCTCCTACGAGCAGTACTTC.

This clonotype was seen a few times. This chain links TRBV6-6 with TRBJ1-2, with TRBD1 as a possible D gene (6 bases). V lost 4 bases, J lost 4 bases, and 19 bases lay in between. Germline V lookup: CDR1 MNHNY, CDR2 SVGAGI (reference sequence). The CDR3 sequence is 16 residues long. In DNA, the CDR3 is TGTGCCAGCAGTTTCCCTAAGGACAGCTCGGCCTATGGCTACACCTTC. Its protein product is CASSFPKDSSAYGYTF.

Ten or more counts support this clonotype. The V and J genes are TRBV7-6 and TRBJ1-5; a possible D gene is TRBD1 (5 bases). Germline CDR1 reads SGHVS; CDR2 reads FNYEAQ. The V gene lost 2 bases and the J gene lost 9 bases, with 23 bases spanning the gap. The CDR3 runs to 17 residues. The CDR3 nucleotides are TGTGCCAGCAGCTTATTGGACCAGGGAGCCGCAATTGTGCCCCAGCATTTT. This translates into CASSLLDQGAAIVPQHF.

In this sample, this clonotype turned up a few times. The chain couples TRBV7-9 to TRBJ1-2; maybe TRBD1 (6 bases). Germline V CDR1 and CDR2: SEHNR, FQNEAQ (reference sequence). V was pared by 1 base and J by 8 bases, with 17 bases between. The CDR3 is 15 amino acids. CDR3 DNA sequence: TGTGCCAGCAGCTTAGTCGACCAGGGGTCGGTAGGCTACACCTTC. Translated: CASSLVDQGSVGYTF.

This chain uses TRBV12-3 or TRBV12-4 with TRBJ1-5; 7 bases fit TRBD1. V lost 5 bases, J lost 1 base, and 5 bases stayed unmatched. There are 15 residues in the CDR3. In DNA form, the CDR3 reads TGTGCCAGCAGTACCGGGACAGCAAGCAATCAGCCCCAGCATTTT. Translation: CASSTGTASNQPQHF.

CDR3 nucleotides: TGTGCCAGCGGACGACTCGGTGCCTCTGGAAACACCATATATTTT. It is translated as CASGRLGASGNTIYF. The chain employs TRBV2 and TRBJ1-3, with D unclear. V gave up 8 bases and J gave up 0 bases, with 14 bases separating them. There are 15 residues in the CDR3. Germline V gene data show CDR1 as SNHLY and CDR2 as FYNNEI.

The rearrangement joins TRBV2 to TRBJ2-2, with D uncertain. The CDR3 is 13 residues long. The V gene lost 1 base and the J gene lost 6 bases, with 6 bases spanning the gap. Germline values: CDR1 SNHLY, CDR2 FYNNEI. The CDR3 is CASSEVSAGELFF. The CDR3 DNA is TGTGCCAGCAGTGAAGTTTCAGCCGGGGAGCTGTTTTTT.

This sequence joins TRBV7-2 and TRBJ2-5; 11 bases match TRBD2. This CDR3 comprises 14 residues. Trimming at V came to 6 bases and at J to 4 bases, leaving 4 bases not matched to a gene. Germline-derived CDR1 and CDR2 are SGHTA and FQGNSA. CDR3 sequence reads: CASSPGTSGETQYF. As DNA, the CDR3 is TGTGCCAGCAGTCCAGGGACTAGCGGAGAGACCCAGTACTTC.

Of note for this clonotype: A junction boundary mismatches the germline segment, possibly from a read error. The chain has TRBV7-7 and TRBJ2-2; D possibly matches TRBD1 or TRBD2 (5 bases each). There are 19 residues in the CDR3. Germline loops: CDR1 SSHAT, CDR2 FNYEAQ (reference sequence). This CDR3 is CASTNKSAVWGPGTGELFF. The CDR3 nucleotides are TGTGCTAGCACCAATAAGTCGGCAGTCTGGGGCCCGGGGACCGGGGAGCTGTTTTTT.

This clonotype was observed at least ten times. The rearrangement uses TRBV11-3 and TRBJ2-5; D is uncertain. Germline V gene data show CDR1 as SGHNT and CDR2 as YENEEA. The length of the CDR3 is 12 residues. V was cut by 4 bases and J by 0 bases, with 3 bases left in between. The CDR3 nucleotides read TGTGCCAGCAGCTCCAACCAAGAGACCCAGTACTTC. It is translated as CASSSNQETQYF.

The chain joins TRBV7-8 to TRBJ2-2; maybe TRBD1 (8 bases). Trimming removed 5 bases at V and 7 bases at J, with 20 bases between. The CDR3 has 16 amino acids. Germline V gene data show CDR1 as SGHVS and CDR2 as FQNEAQ. CDR3 residues: CASSMKPQGGGGELFF. DNA of the CDR3: TGTGCCAGCAGCATGAAACCACAGGGGGGGGGCGGGGAGCTGTTTTTT.

This clonotype was counted only a few times. This chain uses TRBV20-1 with TRBJ1-6, with D maybe TRBD1 (5 bases). Germline V lookup: CDR1 DFQATT, CDR2 SNEGSKA (reference sequence). The CDR3 spans 14 residues. Trimming left V 6 bases short and J 7 bases short, with 16 bases between. The CDR3: CSAPFRAGNSPLHF. The CDR3, as DNA: TGCAGTGCCCCGTTCAGGGCGGGCAATTCACCCCTCCACTTT.